A selection of T cell receptor beta chains follows, all from one sample in a study of T-cell memory formation after mild COVID-19. MiXCR was run by TCRdb on the 5' RACE reads, yielding one entry per CDR3 protein. The sample carries approximately 210,000 distinct CDR3 sequences, more than 25% recorded once. Source material: PBMCs or a T cell subset sorted from them (not recorded which). Every receptor here comes from an adult woman who had mild COVID-19 (a few samples of this study predate the infection). Cell type and time point are not known. Each CDR3 is given with its conserved first and last residue. D genes are given only for firm matches. The size field is filled for only some rows; it gives once, few, many or a size class.

V gene	D gene	J gene	clone size	CDR3 DNA	CDR3 protein
TRBV15	.	TRBJ2-2	.	TGTGCCACCACCAGACAGGACGGACCTTCCGGGGAGCTGTTTTTT	CATTRQDGPSGELFF
TRBV9	.	TRBJ2-2	.	TGTGCCAGCAGCGCATTACAGGGATCCGGCACCGGGGAGCTGTTTTTT	CASSALQGSGTGELFF
TRBV4-3	.	TRBJ2-7	.	TGCGCCAGCAGCCAAGCTACAGAGAATGGCGAGCAGTACTTC	CASSQATENGEQYF
TRBV12-3/TRBV12-4	.	TRBJ1-1	.	TGTGCCACTAGGTTTGGTTTGAGAGGCACTGAAGCTTTCTTT	CATRFGLRGTEAFF
TRBV29-1	.	TRBJ2-7	.	TGCAGCGTTAGCCGGGACGGCAGTGTCGGTTCAAGGCAGTACTTC	CSVSRDGSVGSRQYF
TRBV4-3	.	TRBJ2-7	once	TGCGCCAGCAGCCAAGATTGGCCAGGGGCCTACGAGCAGTACTTC	CASSQDWPGAYEQYF
TRBV7-9	.	TRBJ2-1	.	TGTGCCAGCAGTTATAGGTTTGGAGGTGAGCAGTTCTTC	CASSYRFGGEQFF
TRBV2	.	TRBJ2-7	few	TGTGCCAGCGGGACCCTGACCTACGAGCAGTACTTC	CASGTLTYEQYF
TRBV2	TRBD1	TRBJ2-2	few	TGTGCCAGCCAAGCGCCACAGGGGTTGGGCACCGGGGAGCTGTTTTTT	CASQAPQGLGTGELFF
TRBV7-8	TRBD2	TRBJ2-2	.	TGTGCCAGCAGCTTAGCAGCTAGCGGACTTACCGGGGAGCTGTTTTTT	CASSLAASGLTGELFF